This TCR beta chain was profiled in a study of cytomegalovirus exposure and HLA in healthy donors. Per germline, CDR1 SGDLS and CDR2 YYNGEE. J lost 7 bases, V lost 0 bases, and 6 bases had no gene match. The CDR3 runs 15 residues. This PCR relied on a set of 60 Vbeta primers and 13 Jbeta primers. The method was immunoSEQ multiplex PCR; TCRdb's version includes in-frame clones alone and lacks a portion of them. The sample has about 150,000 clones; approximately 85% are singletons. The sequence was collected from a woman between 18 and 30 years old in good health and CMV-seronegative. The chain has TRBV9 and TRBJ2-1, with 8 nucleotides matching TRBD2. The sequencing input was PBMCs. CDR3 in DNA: TGTGCCAGCAGCGTAGACGGGGGGGAGTGGAATGAGCAGTTCTTC. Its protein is CASSVDGGEWNEQFF.